The 26 T cell receptor beta chains below come from one sample, sequenced in a study of blood T cells in healthy people across ages. Together with a sample-barcoded 5' primer, a J-beta primer mix was included in a second PCR lasting about 6 to 11 cycles. TCRdb re-called the 5' RACE reads with MiXCR, one entry per CDR3 protein. The sample lists 1.5 million to 2 million distinct CDR3 sequences, about 31% occurring once. The sequenced sample consisted of blood. The receptors stem from a woman aged 25-40 years in good health.

This clonotype occurred a few times. The chain couples TRBV6-2 or TRBV6-3 to TRBJ2-7, with 7 bases identical to TRBD2. The CDR3 spans 13 residues. V dropped 7 bases and J dropped 3; count of bases not matched to a gene: 6. In germline, CDR1 is MNHEY, CDR2 SVGEGT. This CDR3 is CASNPQRGYEQYF. The CDR3 DNA sequence: TGTGCCAGCAATCCCCAGCGGGGCTACGAGCAGTACTTC.

The chain joins TRBV29-1 to TRBJ2-1; the match to TRBD2 covers 10 bases. V dropped 6 bases and J dropped 7; count of bases not matched to a gene: 9. The CDR3 spans 14 residues. Germline values: CDR1 SQVTM, CDR2 ANQGSEA. CDR3 DNA sequence: TGCAGCGTCAGAGCGGGAGGGCCCTGGAATGAGCAGTTCTTC. This encodes CSVRAGGPWNEQFF.

The V call is TRBV5-1, the J call TRBJ1-2; 10 positions agree with TRBD1. The germline CDR1 and CDR2 sequences are SGHRS and YFSETQ. The CDR3 runs 16 residues. J was trimmed by 4 bases and V by 4 bases; bases with no gene match: 10. This chain's CDR3 is CASSPNPGQGTYGYTF. CDR3 coding DNA: TGCGCCAGCAGCCCAAATCCGGGACAGGGGACCTATGGCTACACCTTC.

The CDR3 DNA is TGCGCCAGCAGCCGACAGGGGGAGAACACTGAAGCTTTCTTT. Amino acid sequence: CASSRQGENTEAFF. V and J are TRBV4-1 and TRBJ1-1, with 9 bases fitting TRBD1. Germline-derived CDR1 and CDR2 are MGHRA and YSYEKL. Trimming removed 4 bases from V and 1 base from J; junction bases left unmatched: 1. This CDR3 contains 14 residues.

This clonotype appeared many times. V is TRBV29-1 and J is TRBJ2-7; D is unresolved. The ends were cut back, 1 base at V and 4 bases at J, with 8 bases in the middle. This CDR3 is built from 12 residues. Germline-derived CDR1 and CDR2 are SQVTM and ANQGSEA. The CDR3: CSVEGDNYEQYF. In DNA, the CDR3 is TGCAGCGTTGAAGGTGATAATTACGAGCAGTACTTC.

The chain has TRBV12-3 or TRBV12-4 and TRBJ2-5; 8 bases line up with TRBD1. The CDR3 is 15 residues long. V trimming: 4 bases; J trimming: 5 bases; junction bases outside the gene matches: 9. In DNA form, the CDR3 reads TGTGCCAGCAGTTCCTTAGGGGGACAGGTGGAGACCCAGTACTTC. As protein: CASSSLGGQVETQYF.

CDR3 in DNA: TGCGCCAGCAGCTTGGGACAGGGTCGGACCCAGTACTTC. As protein: CASSLGQGRTQYF. The rearrangement uses TRBV5-1 and TRBJ2-5; the match to TRBD1 covers 7 bases. The V gene end was trimmed by 0 bases and the J gene end by 7 bases; junction bases not matched to a gene: 3. The CDR3 is 13 amino acids. Looked up from germline, CDR1 is SGHRS and CDR2 is YFSETQ.

Comment on this clonotype: One base away lies a much larger clone, so this may be a sequencing read error. This sequence joins TRBV12-3 or TRBV12-4 and TRBJ2-3; D may be TRBD1 (5 bases). Trimming removed 1 base from V and 1 base from J, with 9 bases in between. The CDR3 covers 15 residues. The CDR3 sequence is CASSLGKGGTDTQYF. The DNA of the CDR3 is TGTGCCAGCAGTTTAGGGAAAGGGGGCACAGATACGCAGTATTTT.

This chain joins TRBV6-5 and TRBJ1-1; D uncertain. This CDR3 spans 14 amino acids. From germline, CDR1 is MNHEY and CDR2 SVGAGI. Deletions cut 7 bases from V and 4 bases from J, with 16 bases between. CDR3 protein: CASTPGVKSTEAFF. CDR3 sequence (DNA): TGTGCCAGCACCCCAGGTGTAAAGAGCACTGAAGCTTTCTTT.

V usage is TRBV10-3 and J usage is TRBJ2-5; TRBD2 might be the D (7 bases). CDR1 is ENHRY, CDR2 SYGVKD, per germline. CDR3 length: 16 amino acids. The V end lost 6 bases, the J end lost 4 bases, and 21 bases lay between the germline ends. As DNA, the CDR3 is TGTGCCATCAGGGCGGGGGCTAACAATGTGGTAGAGACCCAGTACTTC. It yields the protein CAIRAGANNVVETQYF.

This rearrangement joins TRBV7-9 to TRBJ2-3; D perhaps matches TRBD1 (6 bases). This CDR3 comprises 18 residues. The V end was cut by 2 bases, the J end by 3 bases, with 21 bases between. Germline CDR1 is SEHNR and CDR2 is FQNEAQ (reference sequence). The CDR3 loop reads CASSLSGFKGTKTDTQYF. DNA for the CDR3: TGTGCCAGCAGCTTATCCGGTTTTAAGGGGACAAAAACAGATACGCAGTATTTT. Using reference TRBV7-9 and TRBJ2-3 for the parts outside the CDR3, the full variable domain is DTGVSQNPRHKITKRGQNVTFRCDPISEHNRLYWYRQTLGQGPEFLTYFQNEAQLEKSRLLSDRFSAERPKGSFSTLEIQRTEQGDSAMYLCASSLSGFKGTKTDTQYFGPGTRLTVL.

This clonotype has a handful of counts. This chain links TRBV25-1 with TRBJ2-5; no firm D call. The CDR3 contains 15 residues. Germline CDR1 reads MGHDK; CDR2 reads SYGVNS. Trimming stripped 1 base from V and 4 bases from J, with 13 bases between. This CDR3 reads CASSESGSSRETQYF. CDR3 nucleotides: TGTGCCAGCAGTGAATCAGGATCCTCCCGAGAGACCCAGTACTTC.

The chain employs TRBV2 and TRBJ2-5; D tentatively reads TRBD1 or TRBD2 (5 bases each). The J call may be faulty, since TRBJ2-7 better matches the DNA end. CDR1 is SNHLY, CDR2 FYNNEI, per germline. The CDR3 runs 14 residues. CDR3 protein: CASRGPGLYSEQYF. The DNA for the CDR3 is TGTGCCAGCAGGGGACCGGGGCTTTACAGCGAGCAGTACTTC.

This clonotype has more than one count but fewer than ten. J is TRBJ2-1 and V is TRBV4-1; D call uncertain. The germline gives CDR1 MGHRA, CDR2 YSYEKL. The ends were cut back, 4 bases at V and 6 bases at J, with 16 bases in the middle. The CDR3 is 15 amino acids. The CDR3 DNA reads as TGCGCCAGCAGCCGGGTTCCGGCAGGACCCAATGAGCAGTTCTTC. It translates to CASSRVPAGPNEQFF.

The chain carries TRBV28 and TRBJ1-2; D uncertain. Per germline, CDR1 MDHEN and CDR2 SYDVKM. V was clipped by 7 bases and J by 2 bases, with 11 bases between them. This CDR3 spans 13 amino acids. The CDR3 sequence: CASNEIENYGYTF. CDR3 sequence (DNA): TGTGCCAGCAATGAAATAGAGAACTATGGCTACACCTTC.

Written as DNA, the CDR3 is TGCGCCAGCAGCCCTGGACAGGGTAATCTACATGAGCAGTACTTC. It is translated as CASSPGQGNLHEQYF. The V gene is TRBV5-1, the J gene TRBJ2-7; the match to TRBD1 covers 8 bases. Germline values: CDR1 SGHRS, CDR2 YFSETQ. CDR3 size: 15 residues. Unmatched junction bases numbered 13, after V lost 4 bases and J lost 7 bases.

The chain uses TRBV7-8 and TRBJ1-1; no reliable D call. The V gene's germline CDR1 is SGHVS and CDR2 FQNEAQ. Between the trimmed V and J ends, which lost 5 bases and 3 bases, there was a span of 22 bases. CDR3 size: 17 residues. The CDR3 DNA reads TGTGCCAGCAGCCTCTTCCGGGCAGCACTTCAGGACACTGAAGCTTTCTTT. Translating gives CASSLFRAALQDTEAFF. Based on the CDR3 plus reference TRBV7-8 and TRBJ1-1, the full variable domain is GAGVSQSPRYKVAKRGQDVALRCDPISGHVSLFWYQQALGQGPEFLTYFQNEAQLDKSGLPSDRFFAERPEGSVSTLKIQRTQQEDSAVYLCASSLFRAALQDTEAFFGQGTRLTVV.

This chain uses TRBV7-8 with TRBJ2-1; 10 bases align to TRBD1. Germline CDR1 and CDR2: SGHVS and FQNEAQ. There are 14 residues in the CDR3. Losses at the gene ends were 8 bases for V and 4 bases for J; bases not matched to a gene: 5. The CDR3 region is CASFRDRGYNEQFF. CDR3 nucleotide sequence: TGTGCCAGCTTCCGGGACAGGGGTTACAATGAGCAGTTCTTC.

J is TRBJ2-3 and V is TRBV9; D gene unclear. Germline lookup yields CDR1 SGDLS and CDR2 YYNGEE. This CDR3 is built from 14 residues. Trimming left V 0 bases short and J 4 bases short, with 9 bases between. CDR3 sequence (DNA): TGTGCCAGCAGCGTAGTCGGTACAGCAGATACGCAGTATTTT. It yields the protein CASSVVGTADTQYF.

J is TRBJ2-7 and V is TRBV2; D is ambiguous. CDR1 and CDR2 from the germline V gene are SNHLY and FYNNEI. CDR3 size: 13 residues. Trimming left V 7 bases short and J 1 base short, with 11 bases between. CDR3 nucleotide sequence: TGTGCCAGCACCACGACCTATTCCTACGAGCAGTACTTC. Protein product: CASTTTYSYEQYF.

This clonotype was observed a few times. The chain links TRBV12-3 or TRBV12-4 to TRBJ2-7, with TRBD2 identical over 7 bases. CDR3 size: 12 residues. Trimming removed 3 bases from V and 9 bases from J; junction bases left unmatched: 5. The CDR3, as DNA: TGTGCCAGCAGTTTTGGCGGGAGCGGGCAGTACTTC. Its translation is CASSFGGSGQYF.

A few counts support this clonotype. This chain connects TRBV9 to TRBJ1-5; TRBD1 is a possible D gene (5 bases). The CDR3 is made up of 14 amino acids. The germline CDR1 and CDR2 sequences are SGDLS and YYNGEE. Trimming pared 2 bases from V and 3 bases from J, leaving 9 bases between. This chain's CDR3 is CASSVGQVNQPQHF. CDR3 bases: TGTGCCAGCAGCGTGGGGCAGGTCAATCAGCCCCAGCATTTT.

Of note for this clonotype: A read error may account for a junction end that differs from germline. The chain is built from TRBV2 and TRBJ2-1, with 10 bases that match TRBD1. The CDR3 contains 15 residues. CDR1 and CDR2 from the germline V gene are SNHLY and FYNNEI. In DNA, the CDR3 is TGTGCCAGCAGTGTAGACAGGGGGCAGGGCAATGATCAGTTCTTC. Translating it yields CASSVDRGQGNDQFF.

CDR3 amino acids: CASSMAGGSSYNEQFF. In DNA form, the CDR3 reads TGTGCCAGTAGTATGGCGGGGGGGAGCTCCTACAATGAGCAGTTCTTC. The chain joins TRBV19 to TRBJ2-1; 9 bases agree with TRBD2. Germline-derived CDR1 and CDR2 are LNHDA and SQIVND (reference sequence). CDR3 length equals 16 residues. V was pared by 3 bases and J by 0 bases, with 3 bases of the junction left unmatched.

This clonotype has just one count. The chain joins TRBV3-1 to TRBJ1-1; D remains unclear. This CDR3 is 15 amino acids long. V was cut by 0 bases and J by 8 bases, with 16 bases left in between. Germline CDR1 reads LGHDT; CDR2 reads YNNKEL (reference sequence). The CDR3 is CASSQDGLVRSEAFF. In DNA, the CDR3 is TGTGCCAGCAGCCAAGATGGATTGGTCCGGTCAGAAGCTTTCTTT. Full variable domain (remainder filled in from reference TRBV3-1 and TRBJ1-1): DTAVSQTPKYLVTQMGNDKSIKCEQNLGHDTMYWYKQDSKKFLKIMFSYNNKELIINETVPNRFSPKSPDKAHLNLHINSLELGDSAVYFCASSQDGLVRSEAFFGQGTRLTVV.

The chain has TRBV27 and TRBJ2-5, with TRBD2 matching 7 bases. With 5 bases clipped from V and 7 bases from J, the junction kept 10 bases outside the gene matches. The CDR3 runs 14 residues. Germline CDR1 is MNHEY and CDR2 is SMNVEV (reference sequence). In DNA form, the CDR3 reads TGTGCCAGCAGTCCCGGCTTGGGGAGGGGGACCCAGTACTTC. It yields the protein CASSPGLGRGTQYF.